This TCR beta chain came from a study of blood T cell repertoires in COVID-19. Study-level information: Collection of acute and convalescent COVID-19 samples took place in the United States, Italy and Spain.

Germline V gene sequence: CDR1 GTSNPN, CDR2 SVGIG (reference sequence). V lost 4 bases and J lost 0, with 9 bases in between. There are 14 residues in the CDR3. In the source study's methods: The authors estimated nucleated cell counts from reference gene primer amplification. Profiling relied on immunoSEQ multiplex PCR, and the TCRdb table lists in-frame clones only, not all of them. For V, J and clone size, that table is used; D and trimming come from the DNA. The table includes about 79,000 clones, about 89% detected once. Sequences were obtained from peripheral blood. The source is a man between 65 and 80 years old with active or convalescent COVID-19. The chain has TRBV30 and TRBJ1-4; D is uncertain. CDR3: CAWTNTATNEKLFF. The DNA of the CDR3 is TGTGCCTGGACCAACACCGCAACTAATGAAAAACTGTTTTTT.